This paragraph covers one T cell receptor beta chain sequence. Its target is unknown. Sequencing in the ViraFEST assay came after antigen-specific CD4+ T cells had been expanded with viral peptide pools, which were used to stimulate PBMC. When 10 to 11 days of culture had elapsed, CD4+ T cells were isolated. The person's infection with SARS-CoV-2, confirmed by PCR, took place between March and December 2020. Libraries were prepared by immunoSEQ multiplex PCR; TCRdb keeps only in-frame clonotypes and omits some of them. Seen here are more than 35,000 clones, around 72% observed once, and the top ten hold 30% to 40%. The CDR3 has 15 residues. With 0 bases clipped from V and 6 bases from J, the junction kept 6 bases outside the gene matches. Germline CDR1 and CDR2: LGHNA and YSLEER. This sample is drawn from a study of vaccination effects on CD4 cells after COVID-19.

The TCR sequence derives from a human donor who had a prior SARS-CoV-2 infection. The starting material was CD4+ T cells from PBMCs cultured with a peptide pool, obtained before COVID-19 vaccination. The chain is built from TRBV4-3 and TRBJ2-3; TRBD2 aligns across 7 bases. The CDR3 DNA reads TGCGCCAGCAGCCAAGATCTACGGGGAGGGGATACGCAGTATTTT. Its translation: CASSQDLRGGDTQYF.